The subject of this entry is one T cell receptor (beta chain). Deep-level assay runs were performed. Bulk PBMC genomic DNA spanned ten immunoSEQ deep plates. Sequenced by immunoSEQ multiplex PCR; TCRdb stores in-frame clones only, minus some. The sample includes 530,000 or so clones, approximately 79% seen only once; the top ten take around 12%. Tens of millions of PBMCs supplied genomic DNA for unsorted samples. This sample is part of a study of shared clonotypes between healthy human individuals. The V gene's germline CDR1 is SGHTA and CDR2 FQGNSA. The CDR3 is made up of 13 amino acids. The V segment lost 6 bases and the J segment 7 bases; nucleotides outside the gene matches: 4.

The material sequenced was PBMCs. V gene TRBV7-2 combines with J gene TRBJ1-5; 9 nucleotides agree with TRBD1. The receptor was isolated from a woman between 40 and 55 years old in good health. Some clones in this sample may be carry-over from other donors' samples. The CDR3 coding sequence is TGTGCCAGCAGATTAACAGGGGGCCAGCCCCAGCATTTT. This gives the protein CASRLTGGQPQHF. Looking up the rest from reference TRBV7-2 and TRBJ1-5 gives the full variable domain: GAGVSQSPSNKVTEKGKDVELRCDPISGHTALYWYRQSLGQGLEFLIYFQGNSAPDKSGLPSDRFSAERTGGSVSTLTIQRTQQEDSAVYLCASRLTGGQPQHFGDGTRLSIL.